Described below is a single T cell receptor beta chain sequence and its context. No antigen is known for it. V trimming: 5 bases; J trimming: 4 bases; junction bases outside the gene matches: 6. The CDR3 loop spans 14 amino acids. Germline-derived CDR1 and CDR2 are LNHDA and SQIVND (reference sequence). CDR3 and TCR beta VDJ profiling relied on a genomic DNA template. Each CDR3 protein is one row after TCRdb ran MiXCR on the reads. The sample holds 310,000 or so distinct CDR3 sequences, under 60% seen once. The data stem from a study of CD8+CD57+ T cells in acquired aplastic anemia. Across the study: The mean DNA yield obtained from sorted CD4+ and CD8+ cells came to roughly 3.4 ug.

Selection for sequencing was limited to patients who had shown CD8+CD57+ cell expansion by flow cytometry. Untreated patients provided the blood samples, with no therapy given before sampling. Regarding the study as a whole: Levels of CD8+ Simpson's diversity were not significantly distinct in patients versus controls. Overlap between patients and controls comprised about 28 CD8+ CDR3 sequences.

The chain carries TRBV19 and TRBJ1-2, with 8 bases fitting TRBD1. The sequencing sample was made of sorted CD4+, CD8+, or CD8+CD57+ T cells (not recorded which) from PBMCs. The TCR was taken from a human donor with aplastic anemia. The CDR3 DNA is TGTGCCAGTAGTCACGAGGGACAGGTCTATGGCTACACCTTC. It encodes CASSHEGQVYGYTF.